This TCR beta chain came from a study of T cells in Graves' hyperthyroidism and ophthalmopathy. In the study overall: Sampling of peripheral blood happened at initial diagnosis, prior to any treatment.

RNA transcripts provided the source from which TCR beta CDR3 regions were amplified. In the first-round RT-PCR of the TCR CDR3, the HTBI primer set was used. TCRdb processed the multiplex PCR reads anew with MiXCR; each CDR3 protein has one entry. This table has 350,000 or so distinct CDR3 sequences, under 25% appearing once. The CDR3 contains 12 residues. V was cut by 5 bases and J by 5 bases, with 9 bases left in between. Germline V gene sequence: CDR1 SGHVS, CDR2 FNYEAQ. With a duration under 2 months, the hyperthyroidism was newly diagnosed in patients aged 18 to 65. This clonotype was found many times.

The rearrangement links TRBV7-6 to TRBJ2-5; D remains unclear. The origin of this receptor is a woman aged 45-60 years with Graves' hyperthyroidism. The sample taken for sequencing was blood. CDR3 nucleotide sequence: TGTGCCAGCAGCCGACCGAGGGAGACCCAGTACTTC. Amino acid sequence: CASSRPRETQYF.